The 27 T cell receptor beta chains reported below all come from one sample, sequenced in a study of blood T cell repertoires in COVID-19 (TCRdb year 2020). Libraries were prepared through the immunoSEQ multiplex PCR assay. TCRdb holds this immuneACCESS table with in-frame rearrangements only. Some clones are missing; in checked studies, unresolved V genes explain under half, and the rest has no known cause. Across this sample there are 250,000 to 300,000 clones, with approximately 84% seen only once. Of the sample, around a sixth falls within the top ten clones. Sequenced sample: PBMCs or T cells enriched from blood (not recorded which). These receptors all come from a man younger than 35 who had recovered from COVID-19.

The gene calls are TRBV19 and TRBJ1-5; D gene unclear. V was trimmed by 3 bases and J by 0 bases, leaving 9 bases between them. The CDR3 length is 15 residues. From germline, CDR1 is LNHDA and CDR2 SQIVND (reference sequence). This CDR3 is CASSMAGYSNQPQHF. The CDR3, as DNA: TGTGCCAGTAGTATGGCTGGTTATAGCAATCAGCCCCAGCATTTT.

V usage is TRBV24-1 and J usage is TRBJ1-6, with D uncertain. This CDR3 has 14 amino acids. V was shortened by 6 bases and J by 8 bases, with 13 bases between the two germline ends. Germline CDR1 reads KGHDR; CDR2 reads SFDVKD. The CDR3 loop reads CATSNSGRDSPLHF. DNA of the CDR3: TGTGCCACCAGTAACAGTGGGCGGGATTCACCCCTCCACTTT.

The chain couples TRBV5-1 to TRBJ2-2, with 9 bases fitting TRBD1. The CDR3 covers 16 residues. Germline values: CDR1 SGHRS, CDR2 YFSETQ. J was trimmed by 2 bases and V by 0 bases; bases with no gene match: 2. CDR3: CASSLEQGANTGELFF. CDR3 coding DNA: TGCGCCAGCAGCTTGGAACAGGGGGCAAACACCGGGGAGCTGTTTTTT.

This clone was seen once. The V and J genes are TRBV25-1 and TRBJ2-1; a possible D gene is TRBD2 (6 bases). Trimming removed 0 bases from V and 1 base from J, with 10 bases in between. The CDR3 runs 16 residues. Germline-derived CDR1 and CDR2 are MGHDK and SYGVNS. CDR3 residues: CASSEYGGGSYNEQFF. In DNA, the CDR3 is TGTGCCAGCAGTGAATATGGGGGAGGATCCTACAATGAGCAGTTCTTC.

This rearrangement joins TRBV6-5 to TRBJ1-1; TRBD1 might be the D (6 bases). Trimming removed 2 bases at V and 2 bases at J, with 12 bases between. The germline gives CDR1 MNHEY, CDR2 SVGAGI. The CDR3 consists of 15 residues. DNA for the CDR3: TGTGCCAGCAGTTACCCCCAGGGGCCTAACACTGAAGCTTTCTTT. It encodes CASSYPQGPNTEAFF.

The chain employs TRBV7-9 and TRBJ1-4, with D unresolved. Trimming stripped 1 base from V and 14 bases from J, with 11 bases between. The CDR3 loop spans 12 amino acids. Germline V CDR1 and CDR2: SEHNR, FQNEAQ (reference sequence). The CDR3 DNA reads TGTGCCAGCAGCTTAGGCGGGGAGCGGCTGTTTTTT. This gives the protein CASSLGGERLFF.

This chain connects TRBV28 to TRBJ2-7; tentatively, D is TRBD1 (6 bases). The CDR3 is 15 residues long. Germline lookup yields CDR1 MDHEN and CDR2 SYDVKM. V was pared by 7 bases and J by 1 base, with 17 bases between. CDR3 sequence: CASNPSSRGSYEQYF. The CDR3 nucleotides are TGTGCCAGCAACCCTTCTTCGAGGGGGTCCTACGAGCAGTACTTC.

As to this clone: A single base is all that separates this from a far larger clone, so a read error is likely. V gene TRBV7-9 combines with J gene TRBJ1-6; a weak D match, TRBD1 (5 bases). Germline values: CDR1 SEHNR, CDR2 FQNEAQ (reference sequence). CDR3 length equals 17 residues. CDR3 residues: CPCPTHDRGGVNSPLHF. As DNA, the CDR3 is TGTCCCTGCCCCACCCACGACCGGGGGGGAGTAAATTCACCCCTCCACTTT.

CDR3 residues: CASSKYRTGVGYTF. Written as DNA, the CDR3 is TGTGCCAGCAGCAAGTATCGGACAGGGGTCGGCTACACCTTC. J is TRBJ1-2 and V is TRBV14, with TRBD1 matching 9 bases. From germline, CDR1 is SGHDN and CDR2 FVKESK. With 5 bases clipped from V and 8 bases from J, the junction kept 9 bases outside the gene matches. This CDR3 has 14 residues.

The chain uses TRBV27 and TRBJ1-1; 7 bases agree with TRBD1. Trimming removed 7 bases from V and 7 bases from J; junction bases left unmatched: 9. Germline CDR1 MNHEY, CDR2 SMNVEV (reference sequence). The CDR3 extends over 13 amino acids. The CDR3 reads CASTNPGQIEAFF. The CDR3 DNA reads TGTGCCAGCACAAATCCGGGACAGATTGAAGCTTTCTTT.

As to this clone: The sample holds other DNA sequences that translate to the same CDR3. The rearrangement joins TRBV6-4 to TRBJ2-1; the match to TRBD2 covers 11 bases. The CDR3 totals 15 residues. Germline CDR1 and CDR2: MRHNA and SNTAGT. V shed 4 bases and J 4 bases; nucleotides not matched to a gene: 3. The CDR3 bases are TGTGCCAGCAGTGGTACTAGCGGGGGATACAATGAGCAGTTCTTC. It is translated as CASSGTSGGYNEQFF.

This chain connects TRBV5-1 to TRBJ2-2; D ambiguous. CDR3 length: 16 residues. Germline V gene data show CDR1 as SGHRS and CDR2 as YFSETQ. Trimming pared 6 bases from V and 0 bases from J, leaving 15 bases between. CDR3 region: CASNQAAASNTGELFF. The CDR3 DNA is TGCGCCAGCAATCAGGCAGCAGCTTCGAACACCGGGGAGCTGTTTTTT.

The V gene is TRBV6-1, the J gene TRBJ2-7, with 9 nucleotides matching TRBD1. Germline assignment: CDR1 MNHNS and CDR2 SASEGT. V gave up 1 base and J gave up 7 bases; unmatched junction bases: 8. The CDR3 has 15 residues. As DNA, the CDR3 is TGTGCCAGCAGTGAAGGGAGGACAGGGGTACGAGAGCAGTACTTC. It specifies CASSEGRTGVREQYF.

The V call is TRBV6-5, the J call TRBJ1-2; unclear D gene. CDR3 size: 13 residues. Germline V gene data show CDR1 as MNHEY and CDR2 as SVGAGI. Trimming removed 7 bases at V and 0 bases at J, with 9 bases between. The CDR3 protein is CASTPATNYGYTF. The CDR3 DNA reads as TGTGCCAGCACCCCCGCTACTAACTATGGCTACACCTTC.

J is TRBJ2-3 and V is TRBV6-5; D gene unclear. CDR3 size: 11 residues. The germline V and J ends were trimmed by 7 bases and 5 bases, with 7 bases remaining between them. Per germline, CDR1 MNHEY and CDR2 SVGAGI. The CDR3 coding sequence is TGTGCCAGCACCCTAGAAGATACGCAGTATTTT. Protein product: CASTLEDTQYF.

The chain has TRBV5-1 and TRBJ2-3, with 11 bases aligning to TRBD1. Trimming cost V 4 bases and J 6 bases; bases outside gene matches: 10. Germline CDR1 reads SGHRS; CDR2 reads YFSETQ. This CDR3 is 16 amino acids long. The CDR3 DNA is TGCGCCAGCAGCCCGCGGACAGGGGGCGTGGGGGATACGCAGTATTTT. This encodes CASSPRTGGVGDTQYF.

The chain combines TRBV5-6 with TRBJ2-7; D not resolved. Trimming removed 0 bases from V and 2 bases from J, with 6 bases in between. The V gene's germline CDR1 is SGHDT and CDR2 YYEEEE. This CDR3 region has 13 residues. This chain's CDR3 is CASSLGPAYEQYF. For the CDR3, the DNA is TGTGCCAGCAGCTTGGGCCCAGCCTACGAGCAGTACTTC.

The chain combines TRBV6-1 with TRBJ1-4; D ambiguous. The V end lost 1 base, the J end lost 4 bases, and 10 bases lay between the germline ends. Germline V gene data show CDR1 as MNHNS and CDR2 as SASEGT. The CDR3 is made up of 15 amino acids. The CDR3: CASSEVLEGNEKLFF. The CDR3 nucleotides are TGTGCCAGCAGTGAAGTTTTGGAGGGTAATGAAAAACTGTTTTTT.

The chain couples TRBV7-9 to TRBJ2-5; 8 bases agree with TRBD2. Germline values: CDR1 SEHNR, CDR2 FQNEAQ (reference sequence). The trim removed 4 bases at V and 4 bases at J, leaving 8 bases unmatched. The CDR3 spans 15 residues. The CDR3 DNA reads as TGTGCCAGCAGCTCTGGGGCGGGAGGTCGAGAGACCCAGTACTTC. This sequence encodes CASSSGAGGRETQYF.

This chain uses TRBV7-8 with TRBJ2-7, with 10 bases aligning to TRBD1. Germline CDR1 and CDR2: SGHVS and FQNEAQ. The CDR3 has 16 residues. V shed 5 bases and J 2 bases; nucleotides not matched to a gene: 9. CDR3 amino acids: CASSLLSGTGAYEQYF. DNA of the CDR3: TGTGCCAGCAGCCTCCTCTCCGGGACAGGGGCCTACGAGCAGTACTTC. Together with reference TRBV7-8 and TRBJ2-7, the CDR3 gives the full variable domain: GAGVSQSPRYKVAKRGQDVALRCDPISGHVSLFWYQQALGQGPEFLTYFQNEAQLDKSGLPSDRFFAERPEGSVSTLKIQRTQQEDSAVYLCASSLLSGTGAYEQYFGPGTRLTVT.

The chain uses TRBV4-1 and TRBJ1-1; TRBD1 matches 8 bases. This CDR3 is built from 16 residues. Germline V gene data show CDR1 as MGHRA and CDR2 as YSYEKL. Trimming took 3 bases from V and 1 from J; bases not matched to a gene: 7. The CDR3 region has the DNA TGCGCCAGCAGCCACCCCACCGGACAGGGGAACACTGAAGCTTTCTTT. Translating it yields CASSHPTGQGNTEAFF.

This clone has ten or more counts. This chain joins TRBV27 and TRBJ2-3; D remains ambiguous. CDR1 is MNHEY and CDR2 is SMNVEV in the germline V gene (reference sequence). The CDR3 runs to 15 residues. Trimming stripped 4 bases from V and 4 bases from J, with 15 bases between. The CDR3 region is CASSSDSMGADTQYF. CDR3 sequence (DNA): TGTGCCAGCAGTTCGGATAGTATGGGCGCAGATACGCAGTATTTT.

The chain combines TRBV5-1 with TRBJ2-2; tentatively, D is TRBD2 (5 bases). The CDR3 totals 16 residues. The V gene's germline CDR1 is SGHRS and CDR2 YFSETQ. Trimming removed 0 bases at V and 4 bases at J, with 13 bases between. CDR3 coding DNA: TGCGCCAGCAGCTTGGCGCGGGCCACGGCCACCGGGGAGCTGTTTTTT. Amino acid sequence: CASSLARATATGELFF.

The chain carries TRBV9 and TRBJ1-2; D remains ambiguous. The V gene lost 0 bases and the J gene lost 0 bases, with 9 bases spanning the gap. CDR3 size: 15 residues. Germline CDR1 SGDLS, CDR2 YYNGEE. CDR3 DNA sequence: TGTGCCAGCAGCGTAGCACCGATAGCTAACTATGGCTACACCTTC. Its translation is CASSVAPIANYGYTF.

The chain recombines TRBV11-2 with TRBJ2-7; 7 bases fit TRBD1. V trimming: 5 bases; J trimming: 1 base; junction bases outside the gene matches: 8. Germline CDR1 is SGHAT and CDR2 is FQNNGV. The CDR3 spans 15 residues. The CDR3 protein is CASSHRQGRSYEQYF. The CDR3 nucleotides read TGTGCCAGCAGCCACCGACAGGGCCGTTCCTACGAGCAGTACTTC.

The rearrangement uses TRBV5-6 and TRBJ2-1, with unresolved D. Deletions cut 4 bases from V and 1 base from J, with 3 bases between. The CDR3 covers 12 residues. The germline CDR1 and CDR2 sequences are SGHDT and YYEEEE. The DNA of the CDR3 is TGTGCCAGCAGCCCTTCCTACAATGAGCAGTTCTTC. Translated, it gives CASSPSYNEQFF.

The J gene is TRBJ2-2, the V gene TRBV6-5; 7 bases agree with TRBD1. Germline V CDR1 and CDR2: MNHEY, SVGAGI. With V trimmed by 6 bases and J by 4 bases, 5 bases remained unmatched. The CDR3 has 14 amino acids. The DNA for the CDR3 is TGTGCCAGCAGCTATGACAGGGTCACCGGGGAGCTGTTTTTT. This gives the protein CASSYDRVTGELFF.